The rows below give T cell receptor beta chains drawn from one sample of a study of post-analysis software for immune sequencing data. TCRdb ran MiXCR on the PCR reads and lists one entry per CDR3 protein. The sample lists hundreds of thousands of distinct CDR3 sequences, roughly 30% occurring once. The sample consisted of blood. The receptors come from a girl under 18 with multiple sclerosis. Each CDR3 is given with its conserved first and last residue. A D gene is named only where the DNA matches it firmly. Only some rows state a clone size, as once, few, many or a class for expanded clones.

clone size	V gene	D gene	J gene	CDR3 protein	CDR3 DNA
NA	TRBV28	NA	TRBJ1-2	CASMGETRRYGYTF	TGTGCCAGCATGGGAGAAACCCGGCGGTATGGCTACACCTTC
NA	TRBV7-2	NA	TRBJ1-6	CASSPASMSSYNSPLHF	TGTGCCAGCAGCCCCGCGAGTATGAGCTCCTATAATTCACCCCTCCACTTT
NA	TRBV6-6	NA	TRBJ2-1	CASRTGTRTPEQFF	TGTGCCAGCAGAACCGGGACTCGAACGCCGGAGCAGTTCTTC
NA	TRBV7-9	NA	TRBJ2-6	CASSLRGRTPISGANVLTF	TGTGCCAGCAGCTTACGCGGGCGGACGCCGATCTCTGGGGCCAACGTCCTGACTTTC
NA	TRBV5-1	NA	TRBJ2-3	CASTVLGGTDTQYF	TGCGCCAGCACGGTCTTGGGAGGCACAGATACGCAGTATTTT
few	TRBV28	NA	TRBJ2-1	CASSLTRGDHEQFF	TGTGCCAGCAGTTTAACCCGAGGGGACCATGAGCAGTTCTTC
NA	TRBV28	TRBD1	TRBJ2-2	CASRGDRVLGELFF	TGTGCCAGCAGAGGGGACAGGGTATTAGGGGAGCTGTTTTTT
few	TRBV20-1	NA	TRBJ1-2	CSARERPFANYGYTF	TGCAGTGCTAGAGAGAGACCGTTTGCTAACTATGGCTACACCTTC
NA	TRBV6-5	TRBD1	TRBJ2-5	CASSYSNSQGAETQYF	TGTGCCAGCAGTTACTCGAATTCACAGGGGGCCGAGACCCAGTACTTC
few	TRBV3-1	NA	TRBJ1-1	CASSQETNEAFF	TGTGCCAGCAGCCAAGAGACTAACGAAGCTTTCTTT
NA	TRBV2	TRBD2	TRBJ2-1	CASSPHSGSVYEQFF	TGTGCCAGCAGCCCACATAGCGGGAGTGTCTATGAGCAGTTCTTC
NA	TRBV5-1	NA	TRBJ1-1	CASSSDMGLGNTEAFF	TGCGCCAGCAGTTCCGACATGGGGCTTGGCAACACTGAAGCTTTCTTT
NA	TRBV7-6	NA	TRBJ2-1	CASSQSGGEQFF	TGTGCCAGCAGCCAATCCGGGGGTGAGCAGTTCTTC
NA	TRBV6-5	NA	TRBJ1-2	CASSYNGRGGHGYTF	TGTGCCAGCAGTTACAACGGGAGAGGTGGCCATGGCTACACCTTC
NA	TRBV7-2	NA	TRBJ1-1	CASSYVQGWSTEAFF	TGTGCCAGCAGCTACGTACAGGGATGGAGCACTGAAGCTTTCTTT
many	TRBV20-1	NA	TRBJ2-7	CSASPLGTPKDEQYF	TGCAGTGCTAGTCCCCTGGGCACCCCTAAGGATGAGCAGTACTTC
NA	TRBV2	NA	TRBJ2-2	CASSSAGAGTGELFF	TGTGCCAGCAGTTCTGCCGGGGCGGGCACCGGGGAGCTGTTTTTT
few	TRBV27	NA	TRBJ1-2	CASSLGGHSSGYTF	TGTGCCAGCAGTCTGGGCGGACACAGTAGCGGCTACACCTTC
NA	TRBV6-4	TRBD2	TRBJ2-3	CASSDGTSGPWYF	TGTGCCAGCAGTGACGGGACTAGCGGGCCTTGGTATTTT
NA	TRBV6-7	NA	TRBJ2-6	CARQQGTGANVLTF	TGTGCCAGGCAGCAGGGTACTGGGGCCAACGTCCTGACTTTC
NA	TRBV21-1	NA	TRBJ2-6	CASRKGGAASLSGANVLTF	TGTGCCAGCAGAAAAGGTGGGGCGGCGTCCCTCTCTGGGGCCAACGTCCTGACTTTC
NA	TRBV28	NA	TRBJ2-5	CASSLTTQETQYF	TGTGCCAGCAGCCTTACAACTCAAGAGACCCAGTACTTC
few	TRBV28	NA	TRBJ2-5	CASSSDRRETQYF	TGTGCCAGCAGTTCGGACCGTAGGGAGACCCAGTACTTC
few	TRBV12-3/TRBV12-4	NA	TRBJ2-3	CASTQGSLGGTDTQYF	TGTGCCAGCACTCAAGGGAGCCTCGGAGGCACAGATACGCAGTATTTT
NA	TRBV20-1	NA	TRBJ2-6	CSARAIRGGTGSSGANVLTF	TGCAGTGCTAGAGCGATCCGGGGGGGGACAGGGAGCTCTGGGGCCAACGTCCTGACTTTC
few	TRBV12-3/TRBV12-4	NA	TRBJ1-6	CASSPTGNGRSPLHF	TGTGCCAGCAGTCCGACTGGCAACGGGCGCTCACCCCTCCACTTT
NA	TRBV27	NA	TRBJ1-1	CASSYGQEAFF	TGTGCCAGCAGTTACGGACAGGAAGCTTTCTTT
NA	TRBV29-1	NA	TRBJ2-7	CSVEWGTTHEQYF	TGCAGCGTTGAATGGGGGACCACCCACGAGCAGTACTTC
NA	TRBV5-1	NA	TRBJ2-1	CASSPAGEGWQFF	TGCGCCAGCAGCCCCGCGGGTGAGGGCTGGCAGTTCTTC
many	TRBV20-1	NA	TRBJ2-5	CSATTGFIEKQYF	TGCAGTGCTACTACAGGGTTTATAGAGAAGCAGTACTTC
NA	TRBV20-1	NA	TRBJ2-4	CSAQPPGIAKNIQYF	TGCAGTGCCCAACCCCCCGGGATAGCCAAAAACATTCAGTACTTC
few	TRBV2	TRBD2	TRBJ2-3	CASTGGISQYF	TGTGCCAGCACGGGAGGCATTTCGCAGTATTTT
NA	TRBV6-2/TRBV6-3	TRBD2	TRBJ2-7	CASRSSGSSYKQYF	TGTGCCAGCAGATCTAGCGGGAGCTCCTACAAGCAGTATTTC
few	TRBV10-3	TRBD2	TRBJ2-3	CAITEGTRADTQYF	TGTGCCATCACTGAGGGGACTAGGGCGGATACGCAGTATTTT
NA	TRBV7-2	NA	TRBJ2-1	CASSSTGTPDNEQFF	TGTGCCAGCAGTTCAACCGGGACTCCCGACAATGAGCAGTTCTTC
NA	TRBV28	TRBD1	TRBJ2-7	CAGRTQGEVYEQYF	TGTGCCGGCAGAACACAGGGGGAAGTCTACGAGCAGTACTTC
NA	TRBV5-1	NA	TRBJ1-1	CASSLETNLNTEAFF	TGCGCCAGCAGCTTAGAGACAAATCTGAACACTGAAGCTTTCTTT
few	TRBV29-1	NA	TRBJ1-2	CSVDSGYTF	TGCAGCGTTGATAGTGGCTACACCTTC
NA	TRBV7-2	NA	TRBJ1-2	CASSFGWGSGYTF	TGTGCCAGCAGCTTTGGGTGGGGTAGCGGCTACACCTTC
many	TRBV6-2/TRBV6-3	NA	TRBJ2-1	CASSFHPIPYNEQFF	TGTGCCAGCAGCTTTCACCCCATCCCCTACAATGAGCAGTTCTTC
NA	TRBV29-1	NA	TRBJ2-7	CSVDTGFVDEQYF	TGCAGCGTTGATACAGGGTTCGTGGACGAGCAGTACTTC